Listed below are T cell receptor beta chains from one sample, sequenced in a study of blood T cell repertoires in COVID-19. Generated by immunoSEQ multiplex PCR, the TCRdb table keeps only in-frame clones and is missing some. The profile shows about 190,000 clones, over 70% of them singletons. Sequenced sample: peripheral blood. Source of these receptors: a middle-aged man with active or convalescent COVID-19. Each CDR3 is given with its conserved first and last residue. A D gene is named only where the DNA matches it firmly. Clone size is shown for a subset of rows, as once, few, many or a class of expanded clone.

>TRBJ1-4|NA|TRBV5-1|NA
CASSLRGSNEKLFF
TGCGCCAGCAGCTTGAGGGGGAGTAATGAAAAACTGTTTTTT
>TRBJ1-2|few|TRBV11-2|NA
CASSLLRSGYTF
TGTGCCAGCAGCTTACTGAGGTCCGGCTACACCTTC
>TRBJ1-1|NA|TRBV5-1|TRBD1
CASSSTGTGVLNTEAFF
TGCGCCAGCAGCTCGACCGGGACAGGGGTCCTGAACACTGAAGCTTTCTTT
>TRBJ1-2|few|TRBV6-5|NA
CASSREASYGYTF
TGTGCCAGCAGTCGAGAGGCCTCATATGGCTACACCTTC
>TRBJ2-2|NA|TRBV6-2/TRBV6-3|NA
CASSYALNTGELFF
TGTGCCAGCAGTTACGCACTCAACACCGGGGAGCTGTTTTTT
>TRBJ1-5|NA|TRBV19|TRBD1
CASTRTGGEGPQHF
TGTGCCAGTACCCGGACAGGGGGCGAGGGGCCCCAGCATTTT
>TRBJ1-4|NA|TRBV27|TRBD1
CASSKSGTGIGEVFF
TGTGCCAGCAGTAAATCCGGGACAGGGATAGGGGAGGTGTTTTTT
>TRBJ2-2|NA|TRBV11-2|NA
CASSNRTRGLGHTGELFF
TGTGCCAGCAGCAACCGAACCAGGGGTTTAGGCCACACCGGGGAGCTGTTTTTT
>TRBJ1-1|NA|TRBV7-2|TRBD1
CASSSYRGRRTEAFF
TGTGCCAGCAGCTCATACAGGGGGCGAAGAACTGAAGCTTTCTTT
>TRBJ2-7|NA|TRBV7-2|NA
CASSLGLQGGEQYF
TGTGCCAGCAGCTTAGGGTTGCAGGGAGGCGAGCAGTACTTC
>TRBJ2-3|NA|TRBV4-1|TRBD1
CASSPSGTGGDTQYF
TGCGCCAGCTCCCCCTCGGGGACAGGGGGAGATACGCAGTATTTT
>TRBJ1-4|NA|TRBV12-3/TRBV12-4|TRBD1
CASRDRGDEKLFF
TGTGCCAGCAGGGACAGGGGGGATGAAAAACTGTTTTTT
>TRBJ1-2|NA|TRBV4-3|NA
CASSQQQGALGYGYTF
TGCGCCAGCAGCCAACAACAAGGGGCCCTAGGCTATGGCTACACCTTC
>TRBJ1-5|NA|TRBV11-3|NA
CASSLPGASNQPQHF
TGTGCCAGCAGCTTACCAGGGGCCAGCAATCAGCCCCAGCATTTT
>TRBJ2-2|NA|TRBV6-6|TRBD2
CAGGRLTGELFF
TGTGCGGGCGGGAGACTCACCGGGGAGCTGTTTTTT
>TRBJ1-5|NA|TRBV20-1|TRBD1
CSASKPPGQGGSNQPQHF
TGCAGTGCTAGTAAACCCCCGGGACAGGGTGGTAGCAATCAGCCCCAGCATTTT
>TRBJ2-2|NA|TRBV10-3|NA
CAISEQGSTGELFF
TGTGCCATCAGTGAGCAAGGGAGCACCGGGGAGCTGTTTTTT
>TRBJ1-2|once|TRBV3-1/TRBV3-2|TRBD1
CASSLGGGRGYGYTF
TGTGCCAGCAGCCTTGGCGGTGGCAGGGGGTATGGCTACACCTTC
>TRBJ1-1|NA|TRBV20-1|NA
CSASEGRRDTEAFF
TGCAGTGCTAGTGAGGGGAGAAGGGACACTGAAGCTTTCTTT
>TRBJ2-5|NA|TRBV19|NA
CASSSEGGRRYQETQYF
TGTGCCAGTAGTTCCGAAGGGGGACGACGGTACCAAGAGACCCAGTACTTC
>TRBJ2-1|NA|TRBV6-5|NA
CASSLLNEQFF
TGTGCCAGCAGCCTACTCAATGAGCAGTTCTTC
>TRBJ1-1|once|TRBV14|NA
CASSPLRVWNTEAFF
TGTGCCAGCAGCCCCTTGCGGGTATGGAACACTGAAGCTTTCTTT
>TRBJ1-6|NA|TRBV6-5|TRBD1
CASSPDRVASPLHF
TGTGCCAGCAGTCCTGACAGGGTAGCTTCACCCCTCCACTTT
>TRBJ2-7|NA|TRBV27|NA
CASSSWPYEQYF
TGTGCCAGCAGTTCTTGGCCCTACGAGCAGTACTTC
>TRBJ1-2|NA|TRBV12-5|TRBD1
CASGLYQGATNYGYTF
TGTGCTAGTGGTTTGTACCAGGGGGCAACTAACTATGGCTACACCTTC
>TRBJ2-1|NA|TRBV6-5|TRBD2
CASSYTSGSRNEQFF
TGTGCCAGCAGTTACACTAGCGGGAGTAGGAATGAGCAGTTCTTC
>TRBJ2-7|NA|TRBV6-2/TRBV6-3|NA
CASSWRPESSYEQYF
TGTGCCAGCAGTTGGAGGCCGGAGAGCTCCTACGAGCAGTACTTC
>TRBJ2-3|NA|TRBV7-9|TRBD2
CASSLGLAKDTQYF
TGTGCCAGCAGTTTAGGACTAGCCAAAGATACGCAGTATTTT
>TRBJ1-5|many|TRBV15|TRBD1
CATSRGGTVEGQPQHF
TGTGCCACCAGCAGAGGCGGGACAGTTGAGGGTCAGCCCCAGCATTTT
>TRBJ2-3|NA|TRBV5-1|NA
CASSRGAGGSTDTQYF
TGCGCCAGCAGCCGGGGGGCCGGGGGCAGCACAGATACGCAGTATTTT
>TRBJ1-1|NA|TRBV5-1|NA
CASSLSVIGRTNTEAFF
TGCGCCAGCAGCTTGAGCGTTATAGGGAGGACTAACACTGAAGCTTTCTTT
>TRBJ2-5|once|TRBV4-2|TRBD2
CASSQIAGGPGETQYF
TGTGCCAGCAGCCAAATAGCGGGAGGGCCAGGAGAGACCCAGTACTTC
>TRBJ1-2|NA|TRBV7-9|TRBD1
CASSLGGDSYGYTF
TGTGCCAGCAGCTTAGGGGGGGACAGCTATGGCTACACCTTC
>TRBJ2-7|NA|TRBV5-4|TRBD2
CASSPGTRAYEQYF
TGTGCCAGCAGCCCGGGGACTAGGGCCTACGAGCAGTACTTC
>TRBJ2-5|NA|TRBV24-1|TRBD1
CATSGIGTGAETQYF
TGTGCCACCAGTGGTATCGGGACAGGGGCAGAGACCCAGTACTTC
>TRBJ1-6|few|TRBV4-3|TRBD1
CASSQAGTENSPLHF
TGCGCCAGCAGCCAAGCCGGGACAGAGAATTCACCCCTCCACTTT
>TRBJ2-7|few|TRBV6-2/TRBV6-3|TRBD2
CASSVGLAGSYEQYF
TGTGCCAGCAGTGTAGGACTAGCGGGGAGTTACGAGCAGTACTTC
>TRBJ2-3|NA|TRBV5-6|TRBD2
CASSLGLAGFTSTDTQYF
TGTGCCAGCAGCTTGGGACTAGCGGGGTTTACTAGCACAGATACGCAGTATTTT
>TRBJ2-1|NA|TRBV7-2|NA
CASSMSGANNEQFF
TGTGCCAGCAGCATGTCGGGAGCGAACAATGAGCAGTTCTTC
>TRBJ2-2|NA|TRBV27|TRBD1
CASSSPRTGGTGELFF
TGTGCCAGCAGTAGCCCCCGGACAGGGGGTACCGGGGAGCTGTTTTTT
>TRBJ2-3|NA|TRBV30|NA
CAWSVRDDTQYF
TGTGCCTGGAGTGTACGGGATGATACGCAGTATTTT
>TRBJ1-3|NA|TRBV29-1|NA
CSVEGRTPGDTIYF
TGCAGCGTTGAAGGCCGGACCCCGGGGGACACCATATATTTT
>TRBJ1-1|NA|TRBV19|NA
CASSSLRGTEAFF
TGTGCCAGTAGCAGTCTAAGGGGGACTGAAGCTTTCTTT
>TRBJ2-1|NA|TRBV10-2|TRBD2
CASSVLAGGHNEQFF
TGCGCCAGCAGTGTCCTAGCGGGGGGGCACAATGAGCAGTTCTTC
>TRBJ1-2|NA|TRBV28|NA
CASSLRQGIYGYTF
TGTGCCAGCAGTTTAAGGCAGGGGATCTATGGCTACACCTTC
>TRBJ2-7|many|TRBV28|TRBD1
CASRPIPGQGRLGWQYF
TGTGCCAGCAGGCCTATTCCGGGACAGGGCCGCTTAGGGTGGCAGTACTTC
>TRBJ2-7|few|TRBV7-8|TRBD2
CASSLDPSGLAGGEQYF
TGTGCCAGCAGCTTAGACCCCTCAGGTCTAGCGGGGGGCGAGCAGTACTTC
>TRBJ1-2|NA|TRBV7-2|TRBD1
CASSLALAETRGQIINYGYTF
TGTGCCAGCAGCTTAGCTTTGGCAGAAACCAGGGGGCAGATCATTAACTATGGCTACACCTTC
>TRBJ1-2|NA|TRBV5-6|NA
CASSRTGTYYGYTF
TGTGCCAGCAGCCGTACCGGGACATACTATGGCTACACCTTC
>TRBJ2-2|NA|TRBV10-1|NA
CASSESYNKGSGTGELFF
TGCGCCAGCAGTGAGAGTTACAACAAAGGTTCAGGCACCGGGGAGCTGTTTTTT
>TRBJ1-5|NA|TRBV9|NA
CASSVVKPPRNQPQHF
TGTGCCAGCAGCGTAGTAAAACCTCCTAGAAATCAGCCCCAGCATTTT
>TRBJ1-1|NA|TRBV5-4|NA
CASSLVSVNTEAFF
TGTGCCAGCAGCTTGGTATCCGTGAACACTGAAGCTTTCTTT
>TRBJ2-3|NA|TRBV12-5|TRBD2
CASAVGVSGPDTQYF
TGTGCTAGCGCGGTGGGGGTTAGCGGGCCAGATACGCAGTATTTT
>TRBJ1-2|NA|TRBV6-5|TRBD1
CASSYGQGLNYGYTF
TGTGCCAGCAGTTATGGACAGGGTCTAAACTATGGCTACACCTTC
>TRBJ2-1|NA|TRBV10-3|TRBD2
CAISQRTSGAYNEQFF
TGTGCCATCAGTCAGAGGACTAGCGGGGCCTACAATGAGCAGTTCTTC
>TRBJ1-1|NA|TRBV7-9|TRBD1
CASSLAFRTGPTEAFF
TGTGCCAGCAGCTTAGCGTTCCGGACAGGGCCCACTGAAGCTTTCTTT
>TRBJ2-1|NA|TRBV3-1/TRBV3-2|TRBD2
CASSTSGLVYNEQFF
TGTGCCAGCAGTACATCGGGACTAGTATACAATGAGCAGTTCTTC
>TRBJ2-7|few|TRBV30|TRBD2
CASARGGNSYEQYF
TGTGCCTCAGCTCGGGGGGGTAACTCCTACGAGCAGTACTTC